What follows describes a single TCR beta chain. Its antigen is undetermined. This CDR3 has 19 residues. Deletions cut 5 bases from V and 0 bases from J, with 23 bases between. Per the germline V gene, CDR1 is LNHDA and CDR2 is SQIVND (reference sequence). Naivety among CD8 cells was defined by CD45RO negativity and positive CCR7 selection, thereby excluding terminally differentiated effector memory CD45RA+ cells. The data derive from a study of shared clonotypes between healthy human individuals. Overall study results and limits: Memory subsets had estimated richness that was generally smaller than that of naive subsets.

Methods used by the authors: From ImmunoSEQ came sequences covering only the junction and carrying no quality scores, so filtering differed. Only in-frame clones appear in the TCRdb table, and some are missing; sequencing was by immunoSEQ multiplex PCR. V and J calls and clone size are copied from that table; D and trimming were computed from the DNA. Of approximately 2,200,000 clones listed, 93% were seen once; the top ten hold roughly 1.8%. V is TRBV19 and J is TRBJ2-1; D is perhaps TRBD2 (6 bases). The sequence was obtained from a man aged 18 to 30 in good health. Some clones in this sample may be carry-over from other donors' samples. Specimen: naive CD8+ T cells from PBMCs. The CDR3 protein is CASSVEGEALYSSYNEQFF. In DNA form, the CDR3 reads TGTGCCAGTAGTGTGGAAGGGGAGGCCCTTTACAGCTCCTACAATGAGCAGTTCTTC.